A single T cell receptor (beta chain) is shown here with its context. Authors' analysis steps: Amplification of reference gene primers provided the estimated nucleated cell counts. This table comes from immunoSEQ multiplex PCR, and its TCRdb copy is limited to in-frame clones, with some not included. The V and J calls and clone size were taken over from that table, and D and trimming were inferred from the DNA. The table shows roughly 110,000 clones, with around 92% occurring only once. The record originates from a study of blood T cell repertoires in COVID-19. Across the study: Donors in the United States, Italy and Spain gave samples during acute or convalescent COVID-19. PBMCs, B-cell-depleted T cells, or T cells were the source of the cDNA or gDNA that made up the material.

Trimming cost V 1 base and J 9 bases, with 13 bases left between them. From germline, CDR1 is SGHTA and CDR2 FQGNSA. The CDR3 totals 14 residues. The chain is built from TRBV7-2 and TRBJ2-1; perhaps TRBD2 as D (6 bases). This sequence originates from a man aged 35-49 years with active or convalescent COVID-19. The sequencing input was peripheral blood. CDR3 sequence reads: CASSLELVGGEQFF. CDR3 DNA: TGTGCCAGCAGCTTAGAACTGGTGGGGGGTGAGCAGTTCTTC. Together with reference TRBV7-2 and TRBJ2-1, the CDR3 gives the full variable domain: GAGVSQSPSNKVTEKGKDVELRCDPISGHTALYWYRQSLGQGLEFLIYFQGNSAPDKSGLPSDRFSAERTGGSVSTLTIQRTQQEDSAVYLCASSLELVGGEQFFGPGTRLTVL.